This TCR beta chain is from a study of blood T cell repertoires in COVID-19. Study information: There were acute and convalescent COVID-19 samples, and they came from the United States, Italy and Spain.

Sequencing used immunoSEQ multiplex PCR; TCRdb keeps in-frame clones, though not all of them. The sample yields a few hundred thousand clones, roughly 89% seen once. The V gene's germline CDR1 is DFQATT and CDR2 SNEGSKA (reference sequence). The CDR3 runs 13 residues. The germline V and J ends were trimmed by 3 bases and 1 base, with 9 bases remaining between them. This sequence originates from a middle-aged woman who had recovered from COVID-19. The sequencing sample was made of peripheral blood. The chain has TRBV20-1 and TRBJ2-5, with D maybe TRBD2 (6 bases). CDR3 protein: CSASTSTQETQYF. The DNA of the CDR3 is TGCAGTGCTAGTACTAGCACCCAAGAGACCCAGTACTTC.